Listed here is a single T cell receptor (beta chain). These data are taken from a study of CD8 T cells in Susac syndrome. CDR3 length equals 13 residues. The germline V gene has CDR1 GTSNPN and CDR2 SVGIG (reference sequence). With V trimmed by 3 bases and J by 8 bases, 7 bases remained unmatched. Patients with stable or active relapsing-remitting disease, all of them treatment-naive, made up the multiple sclerosis controls. Negative isolation yielded CD8+ and CD4+ T cells; FACS enriched TEMRA cells. Reverse transcription used roughly 0.5 to 1 ug RNA and random hexamers. It was immunoSEQ multiplex PCR that amplified TCR beta CDR3 across 54 Vbeta and 13 Jbeta. One entry per CDR3 protein results from TCRdb running MiXCR on the immunoSEQ multiplex PCR reads. This table holds 300,000 or so distinct CDR3 sequences, about 92% found once.

V gene TRBV30 combines with J gene TRBJ1-2; TRBD1 agrees at 9 bases. The receptor's source is a human donor with multiple sclerosis. Sequencing was carried out using CD4+ T cells from PBMCs. The CDR3 sequence is CAWSADRGRGYTF. The CDR3 region has the DNA TGTGCCTGGAGCGCTGACAGGGGGAGGGGCTACACCTTC. The whole variable domain, filled in from reference TRBV30 and TRBJ1-2, reads SQTIHQWPATLVQPVGSPLSLECTVEGTSNPNLYWYRQAAGRGLQLLFYSVGIGQISSEVPQNLSASRPQDRQFILSSKKLLLSDSGFYLCAWSADRGRGYTFGSGTRLTVV.